This entry features one T cell receptor (beta chain) sequence. The V gene's germline CDR1 is SGHNT and CDR2 YYREEE (reference sequence). The CDR3 runs 15 residues. V was clipped by 4 bases and J by 11 bases; unmatched bases: 18. This entry belongs to a study of control samples from healthy donors and cancer patients. The protocol was immunoSEQ multiplex PCR, while the TCRdb copy is restricted to in-frame clones and leaves out a portion. The repertoire holds around 130,000 clones, approximately 89% seen once, with 6.5% to 9.5% in the top ten. Sequenced material: PBMCs. The gene calls are TRBV5-4 and TRBJ2-7, with 7 nucleotides matching TRBD1. The source is a man aged 50 or older with head and neck cancer. In DNA form, the CDR3 reads TGTGCCAGCAGCCGAAGAACAGGGGCCCGAGAAGGGGAGTACTTC. Protein: CASSRRTGAREGEYF.